What follows is one TCR beta chain and its context. This sample was taken from a study of blood T cell repertoires in COVID-19. Patients of the Seattle cohort, enrolled during active infection, were followed longitudinally. The CDR3 has 14 amino acids. The V segment lost 5 bases and the J segment 2 bases; nucleotides outside the gene matches: 2. The germline CDR1 and CDR2 sequences are MNHEY and SVGAGI. Methods used by the authors: Amplification of reference gene primers was used by the study to estimate nucleated cell counts. The table came from immunoSEQ multiplex PCR; TCRdb's copy has only in-frame clones and leaves some out. Clonal size and the V and J genes are those of that table, whereas D and trimming came from the DNA. Among around 290,000 clones, less than 90% were seen once, and the ten largest hold around 13%.

This sequence originates from a woman in her 70s with COVID-19, enrolled during active disease. The rearrangement uses TRBV6-5 and TRBJ2-3; TRBD2 aligns across 9 bases. The specimen was peripheral blood. The CDR3 sequence: CASSLAGYTDTQYF. DNA of the CDR3: TGTGCCAGCAGTCTAGCGGGGTACACAGATACGCAGTATTTT.